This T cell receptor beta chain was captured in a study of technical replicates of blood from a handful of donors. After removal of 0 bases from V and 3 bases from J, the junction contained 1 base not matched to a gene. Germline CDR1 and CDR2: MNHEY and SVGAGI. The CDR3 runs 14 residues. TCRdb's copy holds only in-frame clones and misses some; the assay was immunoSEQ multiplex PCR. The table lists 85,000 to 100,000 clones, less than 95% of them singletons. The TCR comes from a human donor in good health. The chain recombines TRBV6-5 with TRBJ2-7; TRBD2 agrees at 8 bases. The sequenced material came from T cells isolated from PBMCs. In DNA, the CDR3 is TGTGCCAGCAGTTACTCGGGACTAGTCTACGAGCAGTACTTC. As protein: CASSYSGLVYEQYF.